This entry lists 14 T cell receptor beta chains sequenced from one sample in a study of tumor and adjacent non-tumor tissue in lung cancer. TCRbeta libraries were built with three rounds of nested PCR, modified from ARM-PCR. TCRdb fed the multiplex PCR reads into MiXCR, producing one record per CDR3 protein. This table holds approximately 100,000 distinct CDR3 sequences, less than 75% found once. The template was RNA from unsorted bulk tissue. The normal lung tissue was taken more than 3 cm from the tumor edge. The sequenced material came from distant non-tumor lung tissue. Every receptor here comes from a young man with non-small cell lung cancer.

Comment on this clonotype: Because it lacks the conserved phenylalanine or tryptophan at the end, this CDR3 is likely a read error. The J gene is TRBJ1-1, the V gene TRBV6-2 or TRBV6-3, with 7 bases lining up with TRBD1. The CDR3 has 12 residues. CDR1 and CDR2 (germline): MNHEY, SVGEGT. Trimming took 2 bases from V and 8 from J; bases not matched to a gene: 2. In nucleotides, the CDR3 is TGTGCCAGCAGTTACGCAGGGGGGGAAGCTTTCCGT. Residues: CASSYAGGEAFR.

This clonotype appeared many times. V usage is TRBV24-1 and J usage is TRBJ2-5; 13 bases are shared with TRBD2. Trimming removed 3 bases from V and 5 bases from J; junction bases left unmatched: 5. Germline lookup yields CDR1 KGHDR and CDR2 SFDVKD. There are 16 residues in the CDR3. CDR3 in DNA: TGTGCCACCAGTGATGGACTAGCGGGAGTCATGGAGACCCAGTACTTC. This encodes CATSDGLAGVMETQYF.

Concerning this clonotype itself: This may come from a read error, since a much larger clone is one base off. The chain links TRBV4-1 to TRBJ1-5, with D uncertain. The V gene's germline CDR1 is MGHRA and CDR2 YSYEKL. The CDR3 contains 14 residues. CDR3 in DNA: TGCGCCAGCAGCCAACGGGAGAGCAATCGGCCCCAGCATTTT. Amino acids: CASSQRESNRPQHF.

This clonotype was detected ten times or more. The CDR3 loop is CASSYSAGRSYEQYF. CDR3 DNA sequence: TGTGCCAGCAGTTACTCGGCGGGGCGCTCCTACGAGCAGTACTTC. The chain combines TRBV6-5 with TRBJ2-7, with D perhaps matching TRBD2 (6 bases). The CDR3 totals 15 residues. CDR1 is MNHEY and CDR2 is SVGAGI in the germline V gene. Trimming shortened V by 0 bases and J by 0 bases, and 9 bases separated the two germline ends.

With respect to this clonotype: Likely a read error: the CDR3 ends without its conserved phenylalanine or tryptophan. The chain employs TRBV15 and TRBJ1-4, with D possibly being TRBD1 (5 bases). The CDR3 has 15 amino acids. Germline CDR1 reads LNHNV; CDR2 reads YYDKDF (reference sequence). Trimming took 5 bases from V and 7 from J, leaving 17 bases between them. CDR3 sequence (DNA): TGTGCCACCAGCGGCGGGGGACGGTCTTTTGAAAAACTGTTTTTA. It specifies CATSGGGRSFEKLFL.

Notes on this clonotype: One base away lies a much larger clone, so this may be a sequencing read error. The chain employs TRBV24-1 and TRBJ2-7; tentatively, D is TRBD2 (6 bases). Germline-derived CDR1 and CDR2 are KGHDR and SFDVKD. The CDR3 extends over 15 amino acids. The CDR3 protein is CATSAGTGGTYEHYF. DNA for the CDR3: TGTGCCACCAGTGCCGGGACTGGGGGAACCTACGAGCACTACTTC.

To note about this clonotype: This may come from a read error, since a much larger clone is one base off. V usage is TRBV4-1 and J usage is TRBJ1-4; D is unresolved. From germline, CDR1 is MGHRA and CDR2 YSYEKL. CDR3 length equals 15 residues. The CDR3, as DNA: TGCGCCAGCAGCCAAGAGGCCCCCAAACCTGAAAAACTGGTTTTT. Translating it yields CASSQEAPKPEKLVF.

As to this clonotype: A read error is possible here, since a much larger clone lies one base away. The chain couples TRBV4-2 to TRBJ1-4, with D unclear. Germline V CDR1 and CDR2: LGHNA, YNFKEQ. The CDR3 is 13 amino acids. Trimming removed 4 bases at V and 14 bases at J, with 17 bases between. The CDR3 loop is CASSPPRASRLFF. CDR3 in DNA: TGTGCCAGCAGCCCGCCGAGGGCCTCGAGGCTGTTTTTT.

In the case of this clonotype: This could be a read error, since a much larger clone is one nucleotide away. The chain carries TRBV30 and TRBJ2-1, with TRBD1 identical over 9 bases. The CDR3 spans 15 residues. Germline CDR1 and CDR2: GTSNPN and SVGIG (reference sequence). The CDR3 nucleotides are TGTGACTGGAGTCGTGAGACAGGGGGCTACAATGAGCAGTTCTTC. It encodes CDWSRETGGYNEQFF.

Regarding this clonotype: The CDR3 end shows no conserved phenylalanine or tryptophan, and so a read error is likely. The rearrangement uses TRBV20-1 and TRBJ2-7, with 7 bases that match TRBD1. Germline CDR1 reads DFQATT; CDR2 reads SNEGSKA (reference sequence). Losses at the gene ends were 6 bases for V and 4 bases for J; bases not matched to a gene: 9. This CDR3 is 13 amino acids long. The CDR3, as DNA: TGCAGTGCAACCCGGGACAGTAGTTACGAGCAGTACTTA. Amino acid sequence: CSATRDSSYEQYL.

In regard to this clonotype: This may arise from a read error, as a much more abundant clone is one base away. The chain uses TRBV5-6 and TRBJ1-1; 7 nucleotides align to TRBD1. The CDR3 is made up of 15 amino acids. The J segment lost 8 bases and the V segment lost 3 bases, leaving 13 bases of the junction unmatched. Germline values: CDR1 SGHDT, CDR2 YYEEEE. The CDR3 loop reads CASSSSGIGGSEAFF. CDR3 DNA: TGTGCCAGCAGCTCCTCCGGGATAGGGGGCAGCGAAGCTTTCTTT.

This clonotype was seen more than once but under ten times. The chain carries TRBV11-3 and TRBJ2-1; 10 nucleotides line up with TRBD2. This CDR3 comprises 18 residues. Germline V gene data show CDR1 as SGHNT and CDR2 as YENEEA. The J segment lost 1 base and the V segment lost 5 bases, leaving 11 bases of the junction unmatched. CDR3 nucleotide sequence: TGTGCCAGCAGCCTGGGACTAGCGAGGCTAGGATCCTACAATGAGCAGTTCTTC. Protein sequence: CASSLGLARLGSYNEQFF.

The chain joins TRBV20-1 to TRBJ2-1; tentatively, D is TRBD2 (6 bases). The CDR3 totals 13 residues. The germline V and J ends were trimmed by 6 bases and 7 bases, with 16 bases remaining between them. Looked up from germline, CDR1 is DFQATT and CDR2 is SNEGSKA (reference sequence). The CDR3 DNA sequence: TGCAGTGCGACACCGGGGGTGCCAAATGAGCAGTTCTTC. Translation: CSATPGVPNEQFF.

In regard to this clonotype: Mismatch with germline at one junction end may stem from a read error. Written as DNA, the CDR3 is TGCAGTGATAGAGGGACCGGGGGAGGAACTAACTATGTCTACACCTTC. Protein product: CSDRGTGGGTNYVYTF. The chain couples TRBV20-1 to TRBJ1-2; tentatively, D is TRBD1 (5 bases). The CDR3 has 16 residues. Germline CDR1 and CDR2: DFQATT and SNEGSKA (reference sequence).